What follows describes a single T cell receptor (beta chain). What this receptor recognizes is not known. Per-nucleotide qualities are absent, and no much larger clonotype sits a single base away. Each sample was amplified as two independent genomic DNA replicates: around 0.45 ug for blood and about 1.4 ug for tumor or normal breast. TCRB sequencing of genomic DNA was carried out with the ImmunoSeq Intro kit according to the manufacturer's instructions. Multiplex PCR ran around 29 cycles with proprietary primers and spike-in control sequences for absolute quantification. Single-end 150-bp reads were used to sequence an 87-bp fragment spanning the CDR3 plus the flanking V and J genes. Each lane of an Illumina MiSeq running version 3.0 chemistry carried seven multiplexed samples, with two replicates apiece. For the original study's pipeline: Raw data were processed with the vendor's proprietary pipeline, and both replicates were merged into a single result per sample. Productive rearrangements sharing the V-gene family, CDR3 amino acid sequence and J-gene segment were defined as clonotypes. To compute clonality, the normalized Shannon entropy (Pielou evenness) of TCRB abundances was subtracted from 1. T cell density was estimated as total templates divided by the number of input cells, with the number of input cells inferred from the DNA input amount. Recon was used with default parameters to estimate total repertoire diversity and clonality. Tumor-enriched clonotypes were defined as having over 0.1% abundance in tumor and at least 32-fold higher abundance than in normal breast. The clones in this table, taken by TCRdb from immuneACCESS, are in-frame only. Not every clone is retained; where verified, under half of the shortfall comes from an unresolved V gene, and the cause of the rest is unknown. V, J and clone size derive from that table, while D and trimming were established from the DNA sequence. The sample table contains roughly 21,000 clones; only one count was recorded for 76% of them. Jointly, the top ten make up around a quarter of the sample.

This record comes from a study of early stage breast cancer tumors (dated by TCRdb to the late 2010s). In terms of the full investigation: Of the 15 or so invasive breast tumors, approximately 11 were found to be estrogen receptor-positive, progesterone receptor-positive and HER2-negative. About 65% of the 12 ER+/PR+/HER2- tumors were invasive ductal carcinomas, while the other four were invasive lobular carcinomas. On average, each sample got about 9.3-fold read coverage. The samples as a whole yielded some 2,500,000 detected templates, corresponding to over a million unique clonotypes. The paper as a whole reports these results and caveats: Analysis by tumor subtype was prevented by the small cohort size. Repertoires from blood and normal breast were more alike than repertoires from blood and tumor, and in about 85% of the 16 patients, comparing each tissue with blood separated tumor from normal. Approximately 2.5-fold higher T cell density and higher clonality were observed in tumors than in adjacent normal breast tissue. Enriched TCRB sequences shared across patients were mostly commonly generated sequences, unlikely to play an important role in the tumor microenvironment. Bulk genomic DNA sequencing of unsorted cells missed chain pairing and functional markers such as CD4, CD8 and FOXP3.

Sequences KGHSH (CDR1) and LQKENI (CDR2) are obtained from the germline V gene. The trim is 1 base for V and 1 base for J, with a gap of 8 bases between the germline ends. Taken from cysteine to phenylalanine, the CDR3 has 14 residues. The only DNA kept is the CDR3, 42 bases in frame from the first base. The study profiled bulk TCR beta-chain repertoires in matched peripheral blood, tumor and adjacent normal breast tissue taken from approximately 15 patients with early-stage breast cancer. Before surgery, 5-10 mL of whole blood was collected into EDTA tubes and then processed within 2 hours. Ficoll-Paque centrifugation in SepMate-50 tubes was used to isolate peripheral blood mononuclear cells. PBMCs were cryopreserved in about 90% FBS with around 10% DMSO in aliquots of about 1.9 to 4.5 million cells and stored in liquid nitrogen. Genomic DNA was extracted with the Qiagen AllPrep DNA/RNA Mini kit.

The V and J segments used are TRBV18 and TRBJ2-7; confidence is insufficient to name the D gene. The TCR originated in a person between 60 and 69 years old with breast cancer. The sequenced material came from blood. The DNA sequence follows: TGTGCCAGCTCACCACGGGCAGATTCCTACGAGCAGTACTTC. This is translated as CASSPRADSYEQYF.